The clone carrying this T cell receptor (beta chain) was recorded once. Per the study methods: Estimation of nucleated cell counts was performed using reference gene primer amplification. Here immunoSEQ multiplex PCR was the method, and the copy in TCRdb shows in-frame clones only, minus some. D and trimming come from the DNA, and the V and J calls and clone size come from that table. The data show tens of thousands of clones, with about 83% seen just once and 5.3% held by the top ten. Germline V CDR1 and CDR2: MNHNS, SASEGT. Trimming at V came to 2 bases and at J to 3 bases, leaving 10 bases not matched to a gene. This CDR3 has 17 amino acids. The sample belongs to a study of blood T cell repertoires in COVID-19.

The source is a man between 45 and 60 years old with active COVID-19. The rearrangement links TRBV6-1 to TRBJ1-2; 9 bases fit TRBD1. The sequenced sample was peripheral blood. The CDR3 nucleotides read TGTGCCAGCAGTGAACCCGGCGGGACAGGGAGGGACTATGGCTACACCTTC. As protein: CASSEPGGTGRDYGYTF.